This T cell receptor (beta chain) was observed in a study of blood T cell repertoires in COVID-19. Study overall: Both acute and convalescent COVID-19 samples were obtained from the United States, Italy and Spain. Sources were T cells, B-cell-depleted T cells, or PBMCs; the material itself was cDNA or gDNA.

This clone occurred once. How the authors handled the data: Reference gene primers were amplified, and this amplification served to estimate nucleated cell counts. The assay was immunoSEQ multiplex PCR, and TCRdb's table has in-frame clones only and misses some. That table is the source of V, J and clone size, and D and trimming were worked out from the DNA. Among some 50,000 clones listed, 85% to 90% were seen once. This CDR3 spans 14 amino acids. Trimming took 2 bases from V and 8 from J, leaving 13 bases between them. Germline V gene data show CDR1 as MNHNY and CDR2 as SVGAGI (reference sequence). The chain has TRBV6-6 and TRBJ2-1; tentative D call: TRBD1 (5 bases). The receptor was derived from a human donor in a cohort sampled during active COVID-19. Sample: peripheral blood. For the CDR3, the DNA is TGTGCCAGCAGTTACAGGGGCACAACCGATGAGCAGTTCTTC. Translated, it gives CASSYRGTTDEQFF.